This T cell receptor beta chain was observed in a study of regulatory T cells in long-lasting Graves disease. Overall study: Positive TSH receptor antibodies alongside over 5 years of antithyroid drugs were what marked Graves' disease as persistent.

The sample holds many counts of this clonotype. Its antigen is unknown. Time point here: persistent/refractory GD, antithyroid drugs over 5 years with positive TRAb. Generation of the TCR library employed RNA extracted from PBMCs. CDR3 regions were amplified by Arm-PCR using iRepertoire HTBI primers to build TCR beta libraries. TCRdb re-called the multiplex PCR reads through MiXCR, storing one row per CDR3 protein. The table lists 310,000 or so distinct CDR3 sequences, about 18% of them singletons. Study-wide points: Favoring TRBV28, TRBJ1-2 and TRBJ2-5 was a feature seen in persistent disease. Authors noted too few samples as a limitation.

With V trimmed by 7 bases and J by 4 bases, 9 bases remained unmatched. This CDR3 spans 14 amino acids. This receptor was obtained from a female donor with Graves disease. The sequenced sample was peripheral blood mononuclear cells (PBMCs), obtained when the disease was refractory, from a patient treated with antithyroid drugs. The chain is built from TRBV12-3 or TRBV12-4 and TRBJ1-1, with 7 nucleotides matching TRBD1. The CDR3 DNA reads as TGTGCCAGCACCCCGGGGGCAGGGGGCACTGAAGCTTTCTTT. Translating it yields CASTPGAGGTEAFF.